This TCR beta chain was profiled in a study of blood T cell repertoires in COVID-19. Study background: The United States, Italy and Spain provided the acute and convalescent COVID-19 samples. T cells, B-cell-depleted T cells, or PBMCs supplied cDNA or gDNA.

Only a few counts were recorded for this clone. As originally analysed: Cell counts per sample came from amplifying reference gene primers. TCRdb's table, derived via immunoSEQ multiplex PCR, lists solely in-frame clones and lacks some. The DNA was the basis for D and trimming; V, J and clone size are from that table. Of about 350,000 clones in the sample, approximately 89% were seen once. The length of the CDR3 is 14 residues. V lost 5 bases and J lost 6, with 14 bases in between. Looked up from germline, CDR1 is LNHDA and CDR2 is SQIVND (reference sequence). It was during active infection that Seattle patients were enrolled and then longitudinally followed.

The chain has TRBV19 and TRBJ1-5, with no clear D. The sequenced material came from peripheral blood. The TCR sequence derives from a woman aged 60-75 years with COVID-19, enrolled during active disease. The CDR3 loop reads CASSSWPVVQPQHF. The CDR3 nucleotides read TGTGCCAGTAGTTCCTGGCCCGTGGTTCAGCCCCAGCATTTT. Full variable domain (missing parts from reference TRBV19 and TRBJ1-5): DGGITQSPKYLFRKEGQNVTLSCEQNLNHDAMYWYRQDPGQGLRLIYYSQIVNDFQKGDIAEGYSVSREKKESFPLTVTSAQKNPTAFYLCASSSWPVVQPQHFGDGTRLSIL.